This TCR beta chain came from a study of blood T cell repertoires in COVID-19. Across the study: COVID-19 samples from acute and convalescent phases originated in the United States, Italy and Spain.

CDR1 and CDR2 from the germline V gene are SGHRS and YFSETQ. CDR3 length: 15 residues. The germline V and J ends were trimmed by 0 bases and 7 bases, with 13 bases remaining between them. Per the original methods: The authors estimated nucleated cell counts from reference gene primer amplification. Assay: immunoSEQ multiplex PCR; the TCRdb copy retains only in-frame clones and omits some. V and J calls and clone size are those listed in that table; D and trimming were worked out from the DNA. The data contain over 10,000 clones, around 90% of them singletons. This receptor was identified in a human donor in a cohort sampled during active COVID-19. The gene calls are TRBV5-1 and TRBJ2-2; the D is unclear. Sample: peripheral blood. CDR3 amino acids: CASSLVQTSSGELFF. CDR3 nucleotide sequence: TGCGCCAGCAGCTTGGTACAGACCTCGAGCGGGGAGCTGTTTTTT.